Included here is one TCR beta chain sequence, with context. Its antigen is not identified. Between the trimmed V and J ends, which lost 4 bases and 5 bases, there was a span of 14 bases. Germline CDR1 reads MDHEN; CDR2 reads SYDVKM. The CDR3 has 14 amino acids. The data derive from a study of shared clonotypes between healthy human individuals. Study summary: Three plates were used per donor for CD4 naive, three for CD4 memory, two for CD8 naive and one for CD8 memory.

Study-level points and caveats: On the whole, naive subsets had larger estimated richness than memory subsets had. The naive CD4 repertoires of four donors were compared, and roughly 5.1% of clonotypes were shared.

Libraries were prepared by immunoSEQ multiplex PCR; TCRdb keeps only in-frame clonotypes and omits some of them. The sample has over a million clones, about four fifths seen once; the top ten hold 0.61%. The TCR originated in a man aged 18 to 30 in good health. Some clones in this sample may be carry-over from other donors' samples. The source material was memory CD4+ T cells from PBMCs. Subset: CD45RA-negative fraction. V and J are TRBV28 and TRBJ2-5; D is possibly TRBD2 (6 bases). CDR3 amino acids: CASSSPTSSETQYF. Here the CDR3 DNA reads TGTGCCAGCAGTTCCCCGACTAGTTCGGAGACCCAGTACTTC.